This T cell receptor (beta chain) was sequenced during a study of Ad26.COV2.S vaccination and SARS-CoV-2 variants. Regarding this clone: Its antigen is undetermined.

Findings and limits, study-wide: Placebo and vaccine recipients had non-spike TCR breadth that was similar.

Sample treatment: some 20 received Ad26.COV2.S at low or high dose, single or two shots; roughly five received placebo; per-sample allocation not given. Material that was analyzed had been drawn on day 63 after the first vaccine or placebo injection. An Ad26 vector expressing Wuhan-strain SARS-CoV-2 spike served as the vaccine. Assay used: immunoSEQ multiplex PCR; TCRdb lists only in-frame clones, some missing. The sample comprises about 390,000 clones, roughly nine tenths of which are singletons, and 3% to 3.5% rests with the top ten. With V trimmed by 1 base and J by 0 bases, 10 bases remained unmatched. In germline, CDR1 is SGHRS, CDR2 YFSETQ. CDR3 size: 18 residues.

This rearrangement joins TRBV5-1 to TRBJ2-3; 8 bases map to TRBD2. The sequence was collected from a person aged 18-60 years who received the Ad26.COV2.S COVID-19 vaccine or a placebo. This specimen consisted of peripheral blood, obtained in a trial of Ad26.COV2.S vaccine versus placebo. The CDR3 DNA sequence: TGCGCCAGCAGCTTGACGGTGTTAGCGGGGAGGAGCACAGATACGCAGTATTTT. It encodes CASSLTVLAGRSTDTQYF.